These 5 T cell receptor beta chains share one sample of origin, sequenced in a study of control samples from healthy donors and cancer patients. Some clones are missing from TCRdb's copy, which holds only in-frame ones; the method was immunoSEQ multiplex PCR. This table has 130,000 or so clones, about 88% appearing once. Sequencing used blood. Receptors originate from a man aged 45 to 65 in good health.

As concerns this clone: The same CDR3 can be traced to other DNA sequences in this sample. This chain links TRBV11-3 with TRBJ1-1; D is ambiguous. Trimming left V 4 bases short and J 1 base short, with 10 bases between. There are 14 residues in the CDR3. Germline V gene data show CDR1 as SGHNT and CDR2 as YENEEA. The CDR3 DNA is TGTGCCAGCAGCTCCCGGGGAGCGAACACTGAAGCTTTCTTT. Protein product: CASSSRGANTEAFF.

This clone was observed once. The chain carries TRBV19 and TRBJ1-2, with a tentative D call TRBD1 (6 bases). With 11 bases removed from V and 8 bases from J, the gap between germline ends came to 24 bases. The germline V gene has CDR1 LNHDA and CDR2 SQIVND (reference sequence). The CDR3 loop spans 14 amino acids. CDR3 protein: CADDGGREGEGYTF. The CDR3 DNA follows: TGTGCCGACGACGGGGGCAGGGAAGGGGAGGGCTACACCTTC.

The CDR3 reads CAWSEGGGAKDTQYF. The CDR3 DNA sequence: TGTGCCTGGAGTGAGGGCGGGGGGGCTAAAGATACGCAGTATTTT. V is TRBV30 and J is TRBJ2-3; 9 bases fit TRBD2. This CDR3 has 15 residues. Germline V gives CDR1 GTSNPN, CDR2 SVGIG (reference sequence). V shed 1 base, J shed 5 bases, and the junction held 7 bases outside the gene matches.

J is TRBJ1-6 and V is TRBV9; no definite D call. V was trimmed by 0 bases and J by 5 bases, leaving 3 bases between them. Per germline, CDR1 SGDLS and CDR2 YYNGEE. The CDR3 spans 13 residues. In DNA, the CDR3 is TGTGCCAGCAGCGTAGGGGATAATTCACCCCTCCACTTT. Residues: CASSVGDNSPLHF.

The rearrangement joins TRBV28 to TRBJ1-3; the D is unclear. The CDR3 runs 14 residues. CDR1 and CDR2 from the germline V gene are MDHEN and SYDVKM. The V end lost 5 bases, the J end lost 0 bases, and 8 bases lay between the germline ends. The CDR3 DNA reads TGTGCCAGCAGTACAGAGTACTCTGGAAACACCATATATTTT. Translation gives CASSTEYSGNTIYF.